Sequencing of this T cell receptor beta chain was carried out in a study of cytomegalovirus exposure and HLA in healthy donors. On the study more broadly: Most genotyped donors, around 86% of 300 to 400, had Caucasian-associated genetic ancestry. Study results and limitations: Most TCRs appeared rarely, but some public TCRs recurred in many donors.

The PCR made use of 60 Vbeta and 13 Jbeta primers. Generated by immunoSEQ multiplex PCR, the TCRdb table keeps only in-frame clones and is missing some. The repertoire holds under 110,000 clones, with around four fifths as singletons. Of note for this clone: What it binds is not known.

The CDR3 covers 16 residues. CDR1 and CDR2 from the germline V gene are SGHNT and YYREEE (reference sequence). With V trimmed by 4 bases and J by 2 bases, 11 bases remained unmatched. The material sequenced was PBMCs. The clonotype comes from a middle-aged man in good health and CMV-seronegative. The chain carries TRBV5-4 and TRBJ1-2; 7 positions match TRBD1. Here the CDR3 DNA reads TGTGCCAGCAGCCTTAATCGGGACAGTGGAAACTATGGCTACACCTTC. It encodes CASSLNRDSGNYGYTF.